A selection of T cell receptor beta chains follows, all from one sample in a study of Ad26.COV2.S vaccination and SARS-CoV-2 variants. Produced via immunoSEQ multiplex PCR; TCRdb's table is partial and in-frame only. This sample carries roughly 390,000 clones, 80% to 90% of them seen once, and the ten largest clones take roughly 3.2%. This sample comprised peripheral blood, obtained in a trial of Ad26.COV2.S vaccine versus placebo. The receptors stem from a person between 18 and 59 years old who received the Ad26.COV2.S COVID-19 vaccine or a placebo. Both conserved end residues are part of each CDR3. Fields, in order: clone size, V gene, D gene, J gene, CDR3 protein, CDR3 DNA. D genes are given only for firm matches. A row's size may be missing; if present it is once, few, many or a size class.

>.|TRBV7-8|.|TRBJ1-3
CASSFFFGGGGQISGNTIYF
TGTGCCAGCAGCTTTTTCTTTGGTGGAGGGGGACAAATCTCTGGAAACACCATATATTTT
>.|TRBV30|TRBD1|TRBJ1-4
CAWSVQGATNEKLFF
TGTGCCTGGAGTGTACAGGGGGCAACTAATGAAAAACTGTTTTTT
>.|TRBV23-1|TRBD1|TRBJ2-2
CASSQAQGATNTGELFF
TGCGCCAGCAGTCAAGCCCAGGGGGCCACGAACACCGGGGAGCTGTTTTTT
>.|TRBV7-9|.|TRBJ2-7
CASSLGRYEQYF
TGTGCCAGCAGCTTAGGAAGATACGAGCAGTACTTC
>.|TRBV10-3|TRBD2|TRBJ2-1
CAISSGGGYNEQFF
TGTGCCATCAGTTCCGGGGGGGGCTACAATGAGCAGTTCTTC
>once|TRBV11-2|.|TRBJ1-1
CASSLDASEAFF
TGTGCCAGCAGCTTAGATGCCAGTGAAGCTTTCTTT
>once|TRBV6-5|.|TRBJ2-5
CATDARYQETQYF
TGTGCCACCGACGCACGGTACCAAGAGACCCAGTACTTC
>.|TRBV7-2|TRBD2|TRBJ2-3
CASSLPGTSGGAGGDTQYF
TGTGCCAGCAGCTTGCCCGGGACTAGCGGGGGGGCCGGTGGAGATACGCAGTATTTT
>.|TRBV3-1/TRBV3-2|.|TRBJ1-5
CASSPSGVAGNQPQHF
TGTGCCAGCAGCCCTTCAGGGGTGGCGGGGAATCAGCCCCAGCATTTT
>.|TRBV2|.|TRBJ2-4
CASMRGTEAKNIQYF
TGTGCCAGCATGAGAGGGACCGAAGCCAAAAACATTCAGTACTTC
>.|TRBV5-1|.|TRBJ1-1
CASSLVPGAEAFF
TGCGCCAGCAGCTTGGTTCCGGGGGCTGAAGCTTTCTTT
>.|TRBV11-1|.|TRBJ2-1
CASSLDFGEQFF
TGTGCCAGCAGCTTAGATTTTGGTGAGCAGTTCTTC
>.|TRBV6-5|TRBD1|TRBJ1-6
CASSYSWTGSSPLHF
TGTGCCAGCAGTTACTCTTGGACAGGGAGTTCACCCCTCCACTTT
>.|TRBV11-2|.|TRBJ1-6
CASSFAVDSHNSPLHF
TGTGCCAGCAGCTTCGCTGTCGACTCCCATAATTCACCCCTCCACTTT